This entry lists 5 T cell receptor beta chains sequenced from one sample in a study of T cell repertoires in cytomegalovirus infection. TCRdb fed the reads into MiXCR, producing one record per CDR3 protein. The table has 650,000 to 900,000 distinct CDR3 sequences, about 30% seen once. These receptors have no known antigen. The sequencing here drew on cultured CD8+ T cells from PBMCs, taken from culture after CMV antigen stimulation. Receptors originate from a human donor in good health (CMV status not recorded). Some clones in this sample may be carry-over from other donors' samples.

This chain joins TRBV19 and TRBJ2-1; D tentatively reads TRBD1 or TRBD2 (5 bases each). The V end was cut by 5 bases, the J end by 4 bases, with 9 bases between. The V gene's germline CDR1 is LNHDA and CDR2 SQIVND (reference sequence). CDR3 size: 13 residues. The CDR3 sequence is CASSVGRYNEQFF. CDR3 nucleotides: TGTGCCAGTAGTGTGGGACGATACAATGAGCAGTTCTTC.

The sample holds many counts of this clonotype. V gene TRBV7-9 combines with J gene TRBJ1-1; D remains ambiguous. The ends were cut back, 5 bases at V and 8 bases at J, with 18 bases in the middle. Germline assignment: CDR1 SEHNR and CDR2 FQNEAQ (reference sequence). The CDR3 contains 14 residues. CDR3 residues: CASSDDGRPNEAFF. The CDR3 bases are TGTGCCAGCAGCGATGATGGACGGCCTAACGAAGCTTTCTTT.

J is TRBJ2-7 and V is TRBV6-5; 7 bases match TRBD1. V lost 6 bases, J lost 1 base, and 6 bases stayed unmatched. The CDR3 is 14 amino acids. CDR1 MNHEY and CDR2 SVGAGI come from the germline V gene. This CDR3 is CASSLGQASYEQYV. In nucleotides, the CDR3 is TGTGCCAGCAGCCTAGGACAGGCATCCTACGAGCAGTACGTC.

This chain links TRBV6-5 with TRBJ1-1; TRBD1 matches 7 bases. Losses at the gene ends were 6 bases for V and 8 bases for J; bases not matched to a gene: 6. The CDR3 contains 12 residues. Per the germline V gene, CDR1 is MNHEY and CDR2 is SVGAGI. The CDR3 loop reads CASSPTGSEAFF. In DNA, the CDR3 is TGTGCCAGCAGCCCGACAGGGTCCGAAGCTTTCTTT.

This clonotype was counted ten times or more. This chain links TRBV7-2 with TRBJ2-3; D possibly corresponds to TRBD1 (6 bases). There are 15 residues in the CDR3. Trimming left V 5 bases short and J 2 bases short, with 14 bases between. Germline CDR1 is SGHTA and CDR2 is FQGNSA. The CDR3 coding sequence is TGTGCCAGCAGCATCAAAGGGGGATTCACAGATACGCAGTATTTT. Its translation is CASSIKGGFTDTQYF.